Below are 13 T cell receptor beta chains sequenced from a single sample in a study of shared clonotypes between healthy human individuals. Measured with immunoSEQ multiplex PCR; TCRdb has only the in-frame clones, and not every one. The repertoire includes approximately 1,500,000 clones, approximately 98% of them detected once, and about 0.42% sits in the top ten. Material: naive CD4+ T cells sorted from blood. Subset meaning: CD45RA+ positively selected. The receptors stem from a man in his thirties or forties in good health.

This chain links TRBV6-6 with TRBJ1-5, with unresolved D. Per germline, CDR1 MNHNY and CDR2 SVGAGI (reference sequence). V was pared by 5 bases and J by 0 bases, with 5 bases between. This CDR3 has 13 amino acids. The DNA for the CDR3 is TGTGCCAGCAGTCAGTATAGCAATCAGCCCCAGCATTTT. Its translation is CASSQYSNQPQHF.

The chain is built from TRBV5-1 and TRBJ2-3; TRBD1 aligns across 9 bases. The CDR3 totals 15 residues. Germline V gene data show CDR1 as SGHRS and CDR2 as YFSETQ. V shed 7 bases and J 2 bases; nucleotides not matched to a gene: 8. The CDR3 nucleotides read TGCGCCAGCGGGAGGGACAGGGCCAACACAGATACGCAGTATTTT. Its translation: CASGRDRANTDTQYF. Together with reference TRBV5-1 and TRBJ2-3, the CDR3 gives the full variable domain: KAGVTQTPRYLIKTRGQQVTLSCSPISGHRSVSWYQQTPGQGLQFLFEYFSETQRNKGNFPGRFSGRQFSNSRSEMNVSTLELGDSALYLCASGRDRANTDTQYFGPGTRLTVL.

V is TRBV11-3 and J is TRBJ2-1; D gene unclear. The germline CDR1 and CDR2 sequences are SGHNT and YENEEA. V was clipped by 5 bases and J by 1 base, with 9 bases between them. This CDR3 is built from 14 residues. In nucleotides, the CDR3 is TGTGCCAGCAGCCACGGCCAGTCCTACAATGAGCAGTTCTTC. As protein: CASSHGQSYNEQFF.

CDR3 nucleotide sequence: TGTGCCAGCAGCTTGCTACTAGCGGGAATCTACAATGAGCAGTTCTTC. It codes for CASSLLLAGIYNEQFF. V usage is TRBV7-2 and J usage is TRBJ2-1, with TRBD2 identical over 10 bases. The CDR3 totals 16 residues. The ends lost 3 bases at V and 3 bases at J; junction bases unmatched: 5. CDR1 and CDR2 from the germline V gene are SGHTA and FQGNSA.

The chain couples TRBV4-3 to TRBJ2-5; 7 bases are a match to TRBD2. The V gene's germline CDR1 is LGHNA and CDR2 YSLEER. This CDR3 spans 15 amino acids. V was pared by 2 bases and J by 6 bases, with 9 bases of the junction left unmatched. CDR3 amino acids: CASSQLSSGGKTQYF. The DNA for the CDR3 is TGCGCCAGCAGCCAATTGTCTAGCGGAGGGAAGACCCAGTACTTC.

The chain carries TRBV6-5 and TRBJ1-5; D might be TRBD1 (5 bases). Trimming took off 0 bases at V and 0 bases at J, with 6 bases between the two ends. Germline CDR1 reads MNHEY; CDR2 reads SVGAGI. There are 15 residues in the CDR3. CDR3 bases: TGTGCCAGCAGTTACTCTGGGGGTAGCAATCAGCCCCAGCATTTT. It translates to CASSYSGGSNQPQHF.

This rearrangement joins TRBV27 to TRBJ2-5; 7 bases match TRBD1. CDR3 length: 16 residues. Germline-derived CDR1 and CDR2 are MNHEY and SMNVEV (reference sequence). The V gene end was trimmed by 4 bases and the J gene end by 6 bases; junction bases not matched to a gene: 14. CDR3 sequence (DNA): TGTGCCAGCAGTTCCCACGGCCCCACAGGGGTGCAGACCCAGTACTTC. This encodes CASSSHGPTGVQTQYF.

The chain is built from TRBV7-3 and TRBJ2-3, with 8 bases lining up with TRBD2. The CDR3 sequence is 15 residues long. After removal of 2 bases from V and 5 bases from J, the junction contained 6 bases not matched to a gene. Germline V gene lookup returns CDR1 SGHTA and CDR2 FQGTGA. The DNA of the CDR3 is TGTGCCAGCAGCTTAGGGACTAGAGGATTAGATACGCAGTATTTT. Amino acids: CASSLGTRGLDTQYF.

V usage is TRBV11-2 and J usage is TRBJ2-7; TRBD2 matches at 7 bases. V lost 1 base and J lost 1; bases outside the gene matches: 7. The germline CDR1 and CDR2 sequences are SGHAT and FQNNGV. CDR3 size: 16 residues. The chain's CDR3 is CASSLVGGSGSYEQYF. CDR3 in DNA: TGTGCCAGCAGCTTAGTGGGCGGGAGTGGTTCCTACGAGCAGTACTTC.

The chain carries TRBV21-1 and TRBJ2-7. TRBV21-1 has pseudogene status. The CDR3 covers 12 residues. For the CDR3, the DNA is TGTGCCAGCAGCAAAGCGGGTTTAAAGCAGTACTTC. Its translation: CASSKAGLKQYF.

The J gene is TRBJ2-2, the V gene TRBV5-4, with TRBD1 matching over 7 bases. Germline CDR1 and CDR2: SGHNT and YYREEE (reference sequence). This CDR3 contains 15 residues. V shed 3 bases, J shed 6 bases, and the junction held 8 bases outside the gene matches. CDR3 in DNA: TGTGCCAGCAGCTCAACAGGGGTAATCCCCGGGGAGCTGTTTTTT. This encodes CASSSTGVIPGELFF.

V is TRBV15 and J is TRBJ2-3; the match to TRBD1 covers 10 bases. The germline CDR1 and CDR2 sequences are LNHNV and YYDKDF (reference sequence). V lost 2 bases to trimming and J lost 3 bases; unmatched junction nucleotides: 5. The length of the CDR3 is 16 residues. The CDR3 nucleotides read TGTGCCACCAGCAGACGGACAGGGGGGTGGACAGATACGCAGTATTTT. It is translated as CATSRRTGGWTDTQYF.

The chain joins TRBV29-1 to TRBJ2-3; 9 positions match TRBD1. V lost 5 bases, J lost 4 bases, and 7 bases stayed unmatched. The length of the CDR3 is 14 residues. Germline V lookup: CDR1 SQVTM, CDR2 ANQGSEA. The CDR3 loop reads CSVPGTGLADTQYF. The CDR3 nucleotides are TGCAGCGTTCCCGGGACAGGGTTGGCAGATACGCAGTATTTT.